The 8 T cell receptor beta chains given below trace back to one sample, sequenced in a study of T-cell reconstitution after alpha-beta-depleted transplantation in children (dated by TCRdb to about 2016). The library was obtained by PCR. Sequencing relied on an Illumina HiSeq 2500. To normalize quantification of the TCRbeta repertoire, the TCR libraries were built with molecular barcoding that relied on unique molecular identifiers. TCRdb trimmed public reads at Q25 via fastp, called clones via MiXCR and kept in-frame beta chains. Each entry merges the rows of one CDR3 protein and shows their most common DNA and genes. Across this sample there are almost 500,000 distinct CDR3 sequences, with around 13% seen only once. Roughly 5.4% of the sample is in the top ten clones. Sequencing was performed on PBMCs from the stem cell graft donor, taken from the stem cell graft. The receptors shown here come from a human donor who donated a stem cell graft to a child with combined immunodeficiency.

V gene TRBV21-1 combines with J gene TRBJ2-1; TRBD2 is the table's D call, not checked against the DNA. TRBV21-1 counts as a pseudogene. The CDR3 runs 16 residues. CDR3 protein: CASTTRLAGGPQEQFF. The CDR3 DNA follows: TGTGCCAGCACCACCAGACTAGCGGGGGGGCCGCAGGAGCAGTTCTTC.

This clonotype was recorded a few times. V usage is TRBV5-6 and J usage is TRBJ2-4, with a weak D call TRBD2 (5 bases). The CDR3 consists of 16 residues. V lost 0 bases and J 0 bases, leaving 10 bases between the germline ends. Germline-derived CDR1 and CDR2 are SGHDT and YYEEEE. The CDR3 sequence: CASSLEREEAKNIQYF. The CDR3 DNA is TGTGCCAGCAGCTTGGAGAGGGAAGAAGCCAAAAACATTCAGTACTTC.

This clonotype was observed a handful of times. This rearrangement joins TRBV20-1 to TRBJ2-5; TRBD1 matches at 9 bases. CDR1 DFQATT and CDR2 SNEGSKA come from the germline V gene (reference sequence). This CDR3 comprises 13 residues. V dropped 5 bases and J dropped 6; count of bases not matched to a gene: 7. As DNA, the CDR3 is TGCAGTGCTTCCGGGACAGGGAGAAAGACCCAGTACTTC. Translation: CSASGTGRKTQYF.

The chain joins TRBV10-2 to TRBJ2-1; TRBD2 aligns across 10 bases. Trimming cost V 6 bases and J 5 bases; bases outside gene matches: 10. In germline, CDR1 is WSHSY, CDR2 SAAADI. The CDR3 sequence is 16 residues long. The CDR3 reads CASSDLTSGYHNEQFF. The DNA of the CDR3 is TGCGCCAGCAGCGACCTGACTAGCGGGTACCACAATGAGCAGTTCTTC.

J is TRBJ2-6 and V is TRBV7-2; D gene unclear. Trimming cost V 8 bases and J 0 bases, with 8 bases left between them. Germline values: CDR1 SGHTA, CDR2 FQGNSA. The CDR3 sequence is 14 residues long. The CDR3 nucleotides are TGTGCCAGCGGGTTTATCTCTGGGGCCAACGTCCTGACTTTC. It specifies CASGFISGANVLTF. Using reference TRBV7-2 and TRBJ2-6 for the parts outside the CDR3, the full variable domain is GAGVSQSPSNKVTEKGKDVELRCDPISGHTALYWYRQSLGQGLEFLIYFQGNSAPDKSGLPSDRFSAERTGGSVSTLTIQRTQQEDSAVYLCASGFISGANVLTFGAGSRLTVL.

This clonotype appeared many times. The V call is TRBV7-9, the J call TRBJ2-7; 8 positions agree with TRBD1. Germline-derived CDR1 and CDR2 are SEHNR and FQNEAQ (reference sequence). This CDR3 spans 16 amino acids. With 3 bases clipped from V and 4 bases from J, the junction kept 11 bases outside the gene matches. CDR3 bases: TGTGCCAGCAGCTTCCCCGGACAGGGATGGGGTTACGAGCAGTACTTC. It codes for CASSFPGQGWGYEQYF.

The V and J genes are TRBV7-9 and TRBJ2-2; D is ambiguous. Germline-derived CDR1 and CDR2 are SEHNR and FQNEAQ (reference sequence). V dropped 6 bases and J dropped 1 base, with 6 bases sitting between them. The CDR3 extends over 13 amino acids. In DNA, the CDR3 is TGTGCCAGCAGGTCCCGGAACACCGGGGAGCTGTTTTTT. Encoded protein: CASRSRNTGELFF. Full variable domain (rest looked up from reference TRBV7-9 and TRBJ2-2): DTGVSQNPRHKITKRGQNVTFRCDPISEHNRLYWYRQTLGQGPEFLTYFQNEAQLEKSRLLSDRFSAERPKGSFSTLEIQRTEQGDSAMYLCASRSRNTGELFFGEGSRLTVL.

This chain links TRBV25-1 with TRBJ2-1; no firm D call. V lost 2 bases, J lost 3 bases, and 5 bases lay in between. Per the germline V gene, CDR1 is MGHDK and CDR2 is SYGVNS. The CDR3 length is 13 residues. The CDR3 DNA follows: TGTGCCAGCAGTGAAGACAACTACAATGAGCAGTTCTTC. The encoded protein is CASSEDNYNEQFF. The complete variable domain, with remaining parts taken from reference TRBV25-1 and TRBJ2-1, reads EADIYQTPRYLVIGTGKKITLECSQTMGHDKMYWYQQDPGMELHLIHYSYGVNSTEKGDLSSESTVSRIRTEHFPLTLESARPSHTSQYLCASSEDNYNEQFFGPGTRLTVL.